This T cell receptor (beta chain) was profiled in a study of cytomegalovirus exposure and HLA in healthy donors. As for the study in general: Prior work identified more than 90 million unique TCR beta sequences in approximately 200 million T cells.

Primers for the PCR totalled 60 Vbeta and 13 Jbeta. Data came from immunoSEQ multiplex PCR; TCRdb stores just in-frame clones and leaves some out. The sample includes about 110,000 clones, roughly 70% of them seen just once. The CDR3 spans 14 residues. V dropped 6 bases and J dropped 0 bases, with 12 bases sitting between them. Germline V CDR1 and CDR2: SQVTM, ANQGSEA. The gene calls are TRBV29-1 and TRBJ2-1, with TRBD1 as a possible D gene (6 bases). The sequenced material came from PBMCs. This TCR derives from a man aged 30 to 39 in good health and CMV-seropositive. The CDR3 bases are TGCAGCGTCTTGGTACAGGGCTCCTACAATGAGCAGTTCTTC. Translating gives CSVLVQGSYNEQFF.